This T cell receptor (beta chain) comes out of a study of tumor-infiltrating lymphocytes in primary liver carcinoma. About the research overall: Patients diagnosed with primary liver carcinoma received treatment through surgical resection. Donors had hepatocellular carcinoma or combined HCC and intrahepatic cholangiocarcinoma. There were roughly 3.5 to 7.5 million productive TCRbeta reads per sample, a yield similar across tissue types.

This clonotype turned up a few times. TCR beta cDNA came from approximately 490 ng total RNA, primed with a constant-region primer. Three nested multiplex PCR rounds, a slightly modified ARM-PCR method, built the TCR beta libraries. The first two PCR rounds used TRBV1-TRBV30 primers with a Cbeta primer, approximately 9 cycles each. Each CDR3 protein gets one entry after TCRdb re-called the multiplex PCR reads with MiXCR. Of 250,000 to 400,000 distinct CDR3 sequences in the sample, roughly two thirds were seen once. Germline values: CDR1 SGHTS, CDR2 YDEGEE. V shed 3 bases and J shed 2 bases, with 12 bases lying between them. CDR3 length equals 14 residues. Out of unsorted whole blood came the blood RNA, and germline DNA was extracted as well.

The origin of this receptor is a man aged 35 to 55 with primary liver carcinoma and hepatitis B virus infection. The sequencing sample was made of peripheral blood. This chain connects TRBV5-8 to TRBJ2-7; the D gene is possibly TRBD1 (8 bases). The CDR3, as DNA: TGTGCCAGCAGCTCTACAGGGGGGGCCTACGAGCAGTACTTC. Translation: CASSSTGGAYEQYF. The whole variable domain, remainder taken from reference TRBV5-8 and TRBJ2-7, is EAGVTQSPTHLIKTRGQQATLRCSPISGHTSVYWYQQALGLGLQFLLWYDEGEERNRGNFPPRFSGRQFPNYSSELNVNALELEDSALYLCASSSTGGAYEQYFGPGTRLTVT.